This record covers a single T cell receptor (beta chain). What it recognizes is unknown. This record belongs to a study of cytomegalovirus exposure and HLA in healthy donors. Study-wide background: In a later analysis, it was reported that the roughly 130 validation repertoires had been produced on the same platform as the roughly 700 repertoires belonging to the first cohort.

Points from the study as a whole: Three CMV-associated chains proved CMV antigen-specific in vitro. TCR sequences were mostly rare, though some public TCRs occurred in many donors. Reports credit the classifier with highly specific, highly sensitive diagnosis of cytomegalovirus status.

Trimming left V 3 bases short and J 10 bases short, with 10 bases between. The CDR3 is 11 amino acids. In germline, CDR1 is SGHVS, CDR2 FQNEAQ. TCRdb's table, derived via immunoSEQ multiplex PCR, lists solely in-frame clones and lacks some. Of tens of thousands of clones in the sample, around 93% were seen once. The chain couples TRBV7-8 to TRBJ2-7; the D gene is possibly TRBD2 (6 bases). The sequence was collected from a man aged 18 to 29 in good health and CMV-seronegative. Sequenced input: PBMCs. Here the CDR3 reads CASSFTGDQYF. In nucleotides, the CDR3 is TGTGCCAGCAGCTTTACGGGAGATCAGTACTTC.